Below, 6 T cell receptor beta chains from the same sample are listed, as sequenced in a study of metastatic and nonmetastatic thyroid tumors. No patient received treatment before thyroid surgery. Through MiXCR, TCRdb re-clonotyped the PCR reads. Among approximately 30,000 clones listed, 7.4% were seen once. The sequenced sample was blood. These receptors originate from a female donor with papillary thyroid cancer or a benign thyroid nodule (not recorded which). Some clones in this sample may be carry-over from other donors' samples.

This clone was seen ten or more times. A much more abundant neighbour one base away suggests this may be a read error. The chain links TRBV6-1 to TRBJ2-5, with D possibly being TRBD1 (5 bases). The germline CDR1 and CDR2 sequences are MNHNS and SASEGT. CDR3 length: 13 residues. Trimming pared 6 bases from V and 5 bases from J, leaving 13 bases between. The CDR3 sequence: CASSRGRVETQYF. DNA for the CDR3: TGTGCCAGCAGCCGAGGCAGGGTGGAGACCCAGTACTTC.

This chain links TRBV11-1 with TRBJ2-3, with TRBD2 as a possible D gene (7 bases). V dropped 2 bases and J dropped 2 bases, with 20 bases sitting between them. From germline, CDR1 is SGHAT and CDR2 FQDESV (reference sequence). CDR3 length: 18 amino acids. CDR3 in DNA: TGTGCCAGCAGCTTAACTAGTTCGGAGGGGGGGCACACAGATACGCAGTATTTT. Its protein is CASSLTSSEGGHTDTQYF.

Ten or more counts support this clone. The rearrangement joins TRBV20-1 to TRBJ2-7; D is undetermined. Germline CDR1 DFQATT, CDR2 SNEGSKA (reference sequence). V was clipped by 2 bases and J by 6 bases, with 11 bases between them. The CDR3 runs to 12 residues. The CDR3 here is CSARKERPEQYF. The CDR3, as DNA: TGCAGTGCTAGAAAAGAGCGCCCCGAGCAGTACTTC.

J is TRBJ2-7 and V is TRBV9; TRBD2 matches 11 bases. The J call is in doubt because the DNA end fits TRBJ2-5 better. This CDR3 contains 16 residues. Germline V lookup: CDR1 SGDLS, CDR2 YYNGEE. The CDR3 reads CASSAGLAVVEKTQYF. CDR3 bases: TGTGCCAGCAGCGCGGGACTAGCGGTAGTCGAAAAGACCCAGTACTTC.

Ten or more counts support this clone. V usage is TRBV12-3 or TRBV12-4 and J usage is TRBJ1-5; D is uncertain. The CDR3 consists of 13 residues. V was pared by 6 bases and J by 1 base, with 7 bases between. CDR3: CASRAFSNQPQHF. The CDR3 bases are TGTGCCAGCAGGGCTTTCAGCAATCAGCCCCAGCATTTT.

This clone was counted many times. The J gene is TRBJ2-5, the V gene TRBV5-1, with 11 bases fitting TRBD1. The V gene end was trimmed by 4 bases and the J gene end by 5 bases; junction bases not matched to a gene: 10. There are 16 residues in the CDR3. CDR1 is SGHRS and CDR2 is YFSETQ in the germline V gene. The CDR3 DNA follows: TGCGCCAGCAGCCGCCTCGGTGGGACAGGGGGGGAGACCCAGTACTTC. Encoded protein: CASSRLGGTGGETQYF.